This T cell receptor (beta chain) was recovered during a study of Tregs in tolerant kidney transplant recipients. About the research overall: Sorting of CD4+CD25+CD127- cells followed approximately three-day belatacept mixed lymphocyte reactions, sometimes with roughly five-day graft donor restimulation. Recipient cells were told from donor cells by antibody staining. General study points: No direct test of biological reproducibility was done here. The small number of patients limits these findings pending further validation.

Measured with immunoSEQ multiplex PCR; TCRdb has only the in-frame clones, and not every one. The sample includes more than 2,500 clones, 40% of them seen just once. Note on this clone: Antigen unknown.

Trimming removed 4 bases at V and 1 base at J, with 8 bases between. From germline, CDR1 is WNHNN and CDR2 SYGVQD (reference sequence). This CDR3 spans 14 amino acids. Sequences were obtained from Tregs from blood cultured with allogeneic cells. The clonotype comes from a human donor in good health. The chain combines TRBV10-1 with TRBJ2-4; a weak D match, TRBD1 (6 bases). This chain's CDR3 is CASSAQGAKNIQYF. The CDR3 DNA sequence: TGCGCCAGCAGTGCCCAGGGGGCCAAAAACATTCAGTACTTC.